This TCR beta chain was identified in a study of blood T cell repertoires in COVID-19. In the study overall: Whether acute or convalescent, the COVID-19 samples came from the United States, Italy and Spain. PBMCs, B-cell-depleted T cells, or T cells were the source of the cDNA or gDNA that made up the material.

The authors' processing: Researchers report that nucleated cell counts were estimated from reference gene primer amplification. Here immunoSEQ multiplex PCR was the method, and the copy in TCRdb shows in-frame clones only, minus some. That table supplies the V and J calls and clone size; D and trimming were determined from the DNA. The data hold some 490,000 clones, with roughly nine tenths observed a single time. Germline V lookup: CDR1 LNHDA, CDR2 SQIVND (reference sequence). Trimming cost V 3 bases and J 2 bases; bases outside gene matches: 9. CDR3 length equals 16 residues. Sequencing used PBMCs or T cells enriched from blood (not recorded which). V gene TRBV19 combines with J gene TRBJ2-7, with TRBD1 identical over 8 bases. The clonotype was recovered from a woman aged 60-70 years who had recovered from COVID-19. In DNA form, the CDR3 reads TGTGCCAGTAGTATCAGGTACGGGACAGGTGCCTACGAGCAGTACTTC. Amino acid sequence: CASSIRYGTGAYEQYF.